These 30 T cell receptor beta chains share one sample of origin, sequenced in a study of cytomegalovirus exposure and HLA in healthy donors. It was with 60 Vbeta and 13 Jbeta primers that the PCR ran. The protocol was immunoSEQ multiplex PCR, while the TCRdb copy is restricted to in-frame clones and leaves out a portion. Here the sample spans 150,000 or so clones, roughly four fifths being singletons. The source material was PBMCs. Every receptor here comes from a male donor in good health and CMV-seropositive.

V and J are TRBV27 and TRBJ1-3, with D possibly TRBD1 on 5 matching bases. Deletions cut 0 bases from V and 1 base from J, with 10 bases between. Germline CDR1 is MNHEY and CDR2 is SMNVEV (reference sequence). This CDR3 is built from 16 residues. The DNA for the CDR3 is TGTGCCAGCAGTTTATCAGGGTACAGGTCTGGAAACACCATATATTTT. Protein: CASSLSGYRSGNTIYF.

J is TRBJ1-1 and V is TRBV4-3, with D unclear. The CDR3 has 15 residues. Germline-derived CDR1 and CDR2 are LGHNA and YSLEER. The germline V and J ends were trimmed by 1 base and 2 bases, with 11 bases remaining between them. CDR3 DNA sequence: TGCGCCAGCAGCCAAGCCGGAGAGTTTAACACTGAAGCTTTCTTT. Translating it yields CASSQAGEFNTEAFF.

J is TRBJ1-5 and V is TRBV7-2; no definite D call. V was cut by 7 bases and J by 4 bases, with 11 bases left in between. This CDR3 spans 13 amino acids. In germline, CDR1 is SGHTA, CDR2 FQGNSA. The CDR3: CASTTQENQPQHF. CDR3 bases: TGTGCCAGCACCACACAAGAAAATCAGCCCCAGCATTTT.

The chain links TRBV5-4 to TRBJ2-7; TRBD2 agrees at 10 bases. CDR1 and CDR2 from the germline V gene are SGHNT and YYREEE (reference sequence). Trimming took 3 bases from V and 0 from J; bases not matched to a gene: 3. The CDR3 is 15 amino acids. The CDR3 loop reads CASSSAGGPSYEQYF. The CDR3, as DNA: TGTGCCAGCAGCTCAGCGGGAGGGCCCTCCTACGAGCAGTACTTC.

This clone was detected only once. The chain joins TRBV7-2 to TRBJ1-1, with D perhaps TRBD1 (5 bases). With 7 bases removed from V and 0 bases from J, the gap between germline ends came to 9 bases. This CDR3 is built from 13 residues. Per germline, CDR1 SGHTA and CDR2 FQGNSA. For the CDR3, the DNA is TGTGCCAGCAAGACAGACATGAACACTGAAGCTTTCTTT. Its translation: CASKTDMNTEAFF. Complete variable domain (other parts from reference TRBV7-2 and TRBJ1-1): GAGVSQSPSNKVTEKGKDVELRCDPISGHTALYWYRQSLGQGLEFLIYFQGNSAPDKSGLPSDRFSAERTGGSVSTLTIQRTQQEDSAVYLCASKTDMNTEAFFGQGTRLTVV.

The genes are TRBV7-2 and TRBJ1-2; the D gene is possibly TRBD1 (5 bases). The CDR3 is 12 amino acids. CDR1 and CDR2 from the germline V gene are SGHTA and FQGNSA. The V end was cut by 6 bases, the J end by 5 bases, with 10 bases between. CDR3 residues: CASSRQNYGYTF. For the CDR3, the DNA is TGTGCCAGCAGTCGACAGAATTATGGCTACACCTTC.

This chain uses TRBV30 with TRBJ2-5; TRBD2 matches 9 bases. CDR1 and CDR2 from the germline V gene are GTSNPN and SVGIG (reference sequence). The junction had 5 bases not matched to a gene; V was cut back by 3 bases and J by 3 bases. The CDR3 sequence is 14 residues long. For the CDR3, the DNA is TGTGCCTGGAGCCTTAGCGGGGGAAAAGAGACCCAGTACTTC. Its translation: CAWSLSGGKETQYF.

The table lists this clone with a count of one. The chain has TRBV27 and TRBJ2-7, with 9 bases that match TRBD1. The CDR3 is 15 amino acids. Germline lookup yields CDR1 MNHEY and CDR2 SMNVEV (reference sequence). V was pared by 2 bases and J by 5 bases, with 7 bases of the junction left unmatched. The CDR3 protein is CASSLGDRGRNEQYF. Written as DNA, the CDR3 is TGTGCCAGCAGTTTAGGAGACAGGGGGAGGAACGAGCAGTACTTC.

The gene calls are TRBV2 and TRBJ1-1; 8 bases match TRBD1. Unmatched junction bases numbered 3, after V lost 4 bases and J lost 5 bases. CDR1 and CDR2 (germline): SNHLY, FYNNEI. The CDR3 runs to 13 residues. This CDR3 is CASSGTGPTEAFF. The CDR3 DNA reads as TGTGCCAGCAGTGGGACAGGGCCAACTGAAGCTTTCTTT.

The chain recombines TRBV19 with TRBJ2-3; D is undetermined. V shed 5 bases and J shed 2 bases, with 5 bases lying between them. Germline V lookup: CDR1 LNHDA, CDR2 SQIVND (reference sequence). The CDR3 has 12 residues. The CDR3 DNA reads as TGTGCCAGTAGTTCGTACACAGATACGCAGTATTTT. Translation gives CASSSYTDTQYF.

With regard to this clone: The junction departs from the called germline gene at one end, perhaps through a read error. V gene TRBV7-6 combines with J gene TRBJ2-5, with TRBD2 matching over 9 bases. CDR1 and CDR2 from the germline V gene are SGHVS and FNYEAQ. CDR3 length: 17 residues. The CDR3 here is CASSLAGANTRGETQYF. The CDR3 bases are TGTGCCAGCAGTTTAGCGGGGGCTAACACCAGGGGAGAGACCCAGTACTTC.

This clone showed up just a few times. The chain links TRBV11-2 to TRBJ2-3; unclear D gene. In germline, CDR1 is SGHAT, CDR2 FQNNGV. CDR3 length: 12 amino acids. V was pared by 3 bases and J by 4 bases, with 5 bases between. CDR3 amino acids: CASSFWPDTQYF. The DNA of the CDR3 is TGTGCCAGCAGCTTCTGGCCAGATACGCAGTATTTT.

The genes are TRBV4-3 and TRBJ2-1, with TRBD2 identical over 11 bases. V lost 0 bases and J lost 5; bases outside the gene matches: 0. The germline V gene has CDR1 LGHNA and CDR2 YSLEER. This CDR3 is built from 15 residues. CDR3 loop: CASSQEGLADNEQFF. CDR3 DNA sequence: TGCGCCAGCAGCCAAGAGGGACTAGCGGACAATGAGCAGTTCTTC.

This chain links TRBV29-1 with TRBJ2-1; no clear D. Per the germline V gene, CDR1 is SQVTM and CDR2 is ANQGSEA. CDR3 length: 11 residues. V lost 0 bases and J lost 9, with 6 bases in between. The CDR3 sequence: CSVEDPSEQFF. As DNA, the CDR3 is TGCAGCGTTGAAGATCCCAGTGAGCAGTTCTTC.

The chain carries TRBV7-9 and TRBJ1-2; maybe TRBD1 (6 bases). Deletions cut 4 bases from V and 8 bases from J, with 11 bases between. Germline V gene sequence: CDR1 SEHNR, CDR2 FQNEAQ (reference sequence). CDR3 length: 12 residues. CDR3 amino acids: CASSSDRSGYTF. The CDR3, as DNA: TGTGCCAGCAGCTCAGACAGGAGCGGCTACACCTTC.

The rearrangement uses TRBV11-2 and TRBJ2-3, with 7 positions matching TRBD2. The V segment lost 5 bases and the J segment 0 bases; nucleotides outside the gene matches: 2. The CDR3 length is 14 residues. Germline assignment: CDR1 SGHAT and CDR2 FQNNGV. DNA for the CDR3: TGTGCCAGCAGCCCACTAGCGAGCACAGATACGCAGTATTTT. This gives the protein CASSPLASTDTQYF.

V and J are TRBV5-4 and TRBJ2-7; D is perhaps TRBD1 (5 bases). This CDR3 is built from 14 residues. V was pared by 4 bases and J by 1 base, with 12 bases between. Germline-derived CDR1 and CDR2 are SGHNT and YYREEE (reference sequence). CDR3 sequence reads: CASSVGQASYEQYF. CDR3 sequence (DNA): TGTGCCAGCAGCGTGGGGCAGGCTTCCTACGAGCAGTACTTC.

The CDR3 DNA is TGTGCCAGCTCACCCTTCAACAGGGGTATTTCCTACGAGCAGTACTTC. Protein product: CASSPFNRGISYEQYF. The genes are TRBV18 and TRBJ2-7, with 7 positions matching TRBD1. J lost 1 base, V lost 3 bases, and 9 bases had no gene match. Germline CDR1 is KGHSH and CDR2 is LQKENI. The length of the CDR3 is 16 residues.

CDR3 sequence reads: CASSAPQGASTEAFF. The CDR3 bases are TGTGCCAGCAGCGCCCCACAGGGGGCGAGCACTGAAGCTTTCTTT. The rearrangement links TRBV9 to TRBJ1-1, with 9 bases lining up with TRBD1. Germline V gene sequence: CDR1 SGDLS, CDR2 YYNGEE. The CDR3 is 15 amino acids. With 3 bases clipped from V and 4 bases from J, the junction kept 7 bases outside the gene matches.

CDR3 region: CASTNYRGGDQPQHF. The CDR3 coding sequence is TGTGCCAGTACGAATTACAGGGGTGGGGACCAGCCCCAGCATTTT. V usage is TRBV19 and J usage is TRBJ1-5; 7 nucleotides agree with TRBD1. V dropped 7 bases and J dropped 7; count of bases not matched to a gene: 13. Germline V gene sequence: CDR1 LNHDA, CDR2 SQIVND (reference sequence). This CDR3 is 15 amino acids long.

This chain uses TRBV6-5 with TRBJ2-7; possibly TRBD2 for D (5 bases). This CDR3 is built from 13 residues. The V gene lost 6 bases and the J gene lost 3 bases, with 12 bases spanning the gap. Germline CDR1 reads MNHEY; CDR2 reads SVGAGI. CDR3 DNA: TGTGCCAGCAGCCCCAGCGGAAGCTACGAGCAGTACTTC. It is translated as CASSPSGSYEQYF.

V usage is TRBV6-1 and J usage is TRBJ1-6; a weak D match, TRBD1 (5 bases). In germline, CDR1 is MNHNS, CDR2 SASEGT. Trimming stripped 3 bases from V and 9 bases from J, with 12 bases between. The CDR3 contains 14 residues. CDR3 DNA: TGTGCCAGCAGTGAGGACACAAGCGTTTCACCCCTCCACTTT. Translated, it gives CASSEDTSVSPLHF.

The genes are TRBV19 and TRBJ2-5, with TRBD1 matching 7 bases. TRBJ2-7 matches the DNA end more closely, so the J call is doubtful. In germline, CDR1 is LNHDA, CDR2 SQIVND (reference sequence). The CDR3 spans 14 residues. DNA for the CDR3: TGTGCCAGTAGGAACCGGGACAGCAGCAACGAGCAGTACTTC. Translation: CASRNRDSSNEQYF.

V usage is TRBV6-6 and J usage is TRBJ2-7; 10 bases agree with TRBD1. Germline trimming cut 2 bases from V and 6 bases from J; bases unmatched to any gene: 4. Germline V gene sequence: CDR1 MNHNY, CDR2 SVGAGI (reference sequence). The CDR3 contains 14 residues. CDR3 DNA sequence: TGTGCCAGCAGTTACCGGACAGGGGGGCGCGAGCAGTACTTC. This translates into CASSYRTGGREQYF.

The chain joins TRBV30 to TRBJ1-1, with 7 bases identical to TRBD1. The CDR3 loop spans 14 amino acids. The trim removed 2 bases at V and 1 base at J, leaving 4 bases unmatched. CDR1 GTSNPN and CDR2 SVGIG come from the germline V gene (reference sequence). CDR3 protein: CAWSPGQANTEAFF. The CDR3 nucleotides are TGTGCCTGGAGTCCCGGACAGGCGAACACTGAAGCTTTCTTT.

This chain uses TRBV2 with TRBJ2-4, with D possibly being TRBD2 (5 bases). Germline V lookup: CDR1 SNHLY, CDR2 FYNNEI. CDR3 length: 14 amino acids. V lost 6 bases and J lost 8, with 17 bases in between. This CDR3 reads CASSLMTDGDIQYF. In nucleotides, the CDR3 is TGTGCCAGCAGCCTCATGACTGACGGGGACATTCAGTACTTC.

The chain uses TRBV2 and TRBJ2-5; D is ambiguous. The J call may be in error: the DNA end matches TRBJ2-7 better. In germline, CDR1 is SNHLY, CDR2 FYNNEI. CDR3 length equals 13 residues. CDR3 amino acids: CASSLTATYEQYF. DNA for the CDR3: TGTGCCAGCAGTTTGACTGCCACCTACGAGCAGTACTTC.

This clone showed up just once. The chain has TRBV6-1 and TRBJ2-7, with D possibly being TRBD2 (5 bases). Germline V lookup: CDR1 MNHNS, CDR2 SASEGT. The CDR3 is 14 amino acids. Trimming cost V 7 bases and J 4 bases, with 17 bases left between them. The CDR3 nucleotides read TGTGCCAGCATTACCGGGATTCAACTTTACGAGCAGTACTTC. As protein: CASITGIQLYEQYF.

The chain employs TRBV5-1 and TRBJ2-3, with D perhaps matching TRBD2 (6 bases). V was shortened by 1 base and J by 2 bases, with 14 bases between the two germline ends. The V gene's germline CDR1 is SGHRS and CDR2 YFSETQ. CDR3 size: 16 residues. This CDR3 is CASSLRRELPTDTQYF. The CDR3 DNA follows: TGCGCCAGCAGCTTGCGACGGGAGTTGCCCACAGATACGCAGTATTTT.

The rearrangement joins TRBV7-8 to TRBJ2-1, with a weak D call TRBD1 (5 bases). The CDR3 has 12 residues. Trimming took 2 bases from V and 9 from J, leaving 8 bases between them. Germline CDR1 SGHVS, CDR2 FQNEAQ. The CDR3 loop is CASSLQGGEQFF. The CDR3 DNA reads TGTGCCAGCAGCTTACAGGGTGGTGAGCAGTTCTTC.